The next 9 T cell receptor beta chains were all read from a single sample in a study of monozygotic twins with inflammatory bowel disease. TCRdb re-called the 5' RACE reads; every CDR3 protein appears as one record, without DNA. This repertoire includes roughly 100,000 distinct CDR3 sequences. Sequenced sample: blood. These receptors originate from a human donor with ulcerative colitis or Crohn's disease, or a healthy co-twin of an affected twin (not recorded which).

The rearrangement uses TRBV25-1 and TRBJ2-5. The CDR3 extends over 12 amino acids. Per germline, CDR1 MGHDK and CDR2 SYGVNS. This chain's CDR3 is CASSEVHETQYF.

The chain is built from TRBV3-1 and TRBJ2-4; checking the TCRdb D call of TRBD1 is not possible without DNA. This CDR3 contains 17 residues. Looked up from germline, CDR1 is LGHDT and CDR2 is YNNKEL (reference sequence). This chain's CDR3 is CASSQATGELAKNIQYF.

This chain links TRBV20-1 with TRBJ1-1. The CDR3 spans 12 residues. CDR1 and CDR2 from the germline V gene are DFQATT and SNEGSKA (reference sequence). The CDR3 reads CSASVRNTEAFF.

The chain is built from TRBV12-3 or TRBV12-4 and TRBJ2-2; TCRdb indicates TRBD1, and absent DNA this call remains unverified. This CDR3 comprises 15 residues. This chain's CDR3 is CASSFRQGNTGELFF.

The chain links TRBV6-2 or TRBV6-3 to TRBJ2-2. The CDR3 is made up of 11 amino acids. The germline CDR1 and CDR2 sequences are MNHEY and SVGEGT. CDR3 residues: CASRFPGELFF.

The J gene is TRBJ2-2, the V gene TRBV12-3 or TRBV12-4; TCRdb's assignment of TRBD1 cannot be checked, as there is no DNA. There are 14 residues in the CDR3. The CDR3 loop reads CASSSGTVSGELFF.

This rearrangement joins TRBV5-1 to TRBJ1-4; no DNA is available, so the TRBD1 call from TCRdb remains unchecked. CDR1 is SGHRS, CDR2 YFSETQ, per germline. The CDR3 loop spans 16 amino acids. This CDR3 is CASSLEGAGTNEKLFF.

The rearrangement joins TRBV28 to TRBJ2-7; as DNA is missing, the TRBD2 call by TCRdb cannot be tested. The CDR3 consists of 16 residues. Germline CDR1 reads MDHEN; CDR2 reads SYDVKM. The CDR3 region is CASSSGDKRGSYEQYF.

The chain couples TRBV27 to TRBJ2-2; TCRdb's D call of TRBD1 is untestable without DNA. Germline values: CDR1 MNHEY, CDR2 SMNVEV (reference sequence). The CDR3 totals 15 residues. CDR3 loop: CASKWKQGNTGELFF.